This TCR beta chain appears in the sequencing data of a study of CD8 T cells in Susac syndrome. The V end lost 3 bases, the J end lost 4 bases, and 10 bases lay between the germline ends. This CDR3 is built from 14 residues. CDR1 is MNHEY and CDR2 is SMNVEV in the germline V gene (reference sequence). cDNA came from around 0.54 to 1 ug RNA primed by random hexamers. Via MiXCR, TCRdb re-called the immunoSEQ multiplex PCR reads, giving one row per CDR3 protein. The table lists approximately 300,000 distinct CDR3 sequences, 89% of them singletons. The specimen sequenced was CD8+ T cells from PBMCs. The chain recombines TRBV27 with TRBJ2-1, with D uncertain. The sequence derives from a human donor with multiple sclerosis. The CDR3, as DNA: TGTGCCAGCAGTTTGACGACGGCTTACAATGAGCAGTTCTTC. It translates to CASSLTTAYNEQFF.